Listed here are 21 T cell receptor beta chains from one sample, sequenced in a study of cytomegalovirus exposure and HLA in healthy donors. The PCR contained 60 Vbeta and 13 Jbeta primers. The table came from immunoSEQ multiplex PCR; TCRdb's copy has only in-frame clones and leaves some out. The sample carries 200,000 or so clones, almost 85% recorded once. What was sequenced was PBMCs. Receptors were obtained from a boy aged 5 to 17 in good health and CMV-seronegative.

This clone has a single count. This chain joins TRBV7-9 and TRBJ1-2, with D possibly TRBD1 on 6 matching bases. Germline values: CDR1 SEHNR, CDR2 FQNEAQ (reference sequence). This CDR3 comprises 13 residues. V shed 5 bases and J shed 4 bases, with 11 bases lying between them. CDR3: CASSRTVPYGYTF. CDR3 nucleotides: TGTGCCAGCAGCCGGACAGTTCCCTATGGCTACACCTTC.

The chain uses TRBV5-6 and TRBJ1-2; no firm D call. This CDR3 contains 14 residues. V was clipped by 2 bases and J by 4 bases, with 12 bases between them. CDR1 and CDR2 (germline): SGHDT, YYEEEE. CDR3 sequence: CASSLLSSPYGYTF. In DNA form, the CDR3 reads TGTGCCAGCAGCTTACTATCCTCCCCCTATGGCTACACCTTC.

The CDR3 nucleotides are TGTGCCAGCAGTTCTAGGGGAATTAGCGGCTACACCTTC. Its protein is CASSSRGISGYTF. The chain employs TRBV27 and TRBJ1-2; TRBD1 is a possible D gene (5 bases). Trimming pared 4 bases from V and 8 bases from J, leaving 14 bases between. The CDR3 consists of 13 residues. Germline V gene sequence: CDR1 MNHEY, CDR2 SMNVEV (reference sequence).

This chain joins TRBV27 and TRBJ2-2, with 7 bases matching TRBD1. CDR3 length equals 14 residues. V trimming: 7 bases; J trimming: 6 bases; junction bases outside the gene matches: 8. Germline V gives CDR1 MNHEY, CDR2 SMNVEV (reference sequence). The CDR3 nucleotides read TGTGCCAGCACCCACCCACAGGGGCCCGGGGAGCTGTTTTTT. Protein: CASTHPQGPGELFF.

The gene calls are TRBV10-1 and TRBJ1-5; TRBD1 matches at 8 bases. From germline, CDR1 is WNHNN and CDR2 SYGVQD (reference sequence). The CDR3 runs 16 residues. V lost 6 bases and J lost 3; bases outside the gene matches: 10. The CDR3 is CASRVVGTGTNQPQHF. DNA for the CDR3: TGCGCCAGCAGAGTGGTCGGGACAGGAACCAATCAGCCCCAGCATTTT.

The V gene is TRBV15, the J gene TRBJ1-4, with 8 bases lining up with TRBD1. CDR3 length: 18 amino acids. The V gene's germline CDR1 is LNHNV and CDR2 YYDKDF (reference sequence). Germline trimming cut 2 bases from V and 0 bases from J; bases unmatched to any gene: 8. The CDR3 bases are TGTGCCACCAGCAGAACCTACAGGGGGATTGCAACTAATGAAAAACTGTTTTTT. This translates into CATSRTYRGIATNEKLFF.

The chain employs TRBV4-3 and TRBJ2-2; 10 bases map to TRBD2. This CDR3 is built from 18 residues. Germline loops: CDR1 LGHNA, CDR2 YSLEER. Trimming removed 0 bases from V and 3 bases from J; junction bases left unmatched: 7. In DNA, the CDR3 is TGCGCCAGCAGCCAAGATCGGCTAGCGGGGGTCCACACCGGGGAGCTGTTTTTT. Translated: CASSQDRLAGVHTGELFF.

The chain carries TRBV30 and TRBJ2-3; 8 bases match TRBD1. CDR1 and CDR2 from the germline V gene are GTSNPN and SVGIG (reference sequence). After removal of 5 bases from V and 4 bases from J, the junction contained 2 bases not matched to a gene. This CDR3 is built from 12 residues. CDR3 nucleotide sequence: TGTGCCTGGTCAGGGGGCGCAGATACGCAGTATTTT. Protein sequence: CAWSGGADTQYF.

This chain connects TRBV2 to TRBJ2-6; D is unresolved. This CDR3 has 14 amino acids. Per the germline V gene, CDR1 is SNHLY and CDR2 is FYNNEI. Trimming pared 8 bases from V and 0 bases from J, leaving 8 bases between. The CDR3 loop is CASRTDSGANVLTF. The DNA of the CDR3 is TGTGCCAGCCGAACAGACTCTGGGGCCAACGTCCTGACTTTC. Combining the CDR3 with reference TRBV2 and TRBJ2-6 gives the whole variable domain EPEVTQTPSHQVTQMGQEVILRCVPISNHLYFYWYRQILGQKVEFLVSFYNNEISEKSEIFDDQFSVERPDGSNFTLKIRSTKLEDSAMYFCASRTDSGANVLTFGAGSRLTVL.

A single count supports this clone. This chain uses TRBV14 with TRBJ1-1, with 11 bases aligning to TRBD1. Germline-derived CDR1 and CDR2 are SGHDN and FVKESK. The V gene end was trimmed by 4 bases and the J gene end by 5 bases; junction bases not matched to a gene: 9. This CDR3 region has 16 residues. The CDR3 loop reads CASSLRTGGASTEAFF. CDR3 in DNA: TGTGCCAGCAGCCTTCGGACAGGGGGCGCATCTACTGAAGCTTTCTTT.

This clone was observed a few times. The chain uses TRBV5-1 and TRBJ2-2; a weak D match, TRBD2 (5 bases). There are 14 residues in the CDR3. V shed 4 bases and J shed 7 bases, with 14 bases lying between them. Germline-derived CDR1 and CDR2 are SGHRS and YFSETQ. The CDR3: CASSEGVRGGELFF. The CDR3 nucleotides read TGCGCCAGCAGCGAGGGAGTCCGCGGCGGGGAGCTGTTTTTT.

This clone has just a few counts. V gene TRBV2 combines with J gene TRBJ1-1; D remains ambiguous. Germline V CDR1 and CDR2: SNHLY, FYNNEI. The CDR3 runs to 14 residues. V lost 7 bases to trimming and J lost 6 bases, with 18 bases between them. The CDR3: CASIIREGNPEAFF. CDR3 sequence (DNA): TGTGCCAGCATCATTAGGGAGGGAAACCCTGAAGCTTTCTTT.

About this clone itself: One end of the junction is discordant with germline, which a read error may explain. This chain links TRBV11-2 with TRBJ1-1, with TRBD1 matching 7 bases. The CDR3 is 12 residues long. Germline CDR1 and CDR2: SGHAT and FQNNGV. This CDR3 is CASSLAPQGGTF. The DNA of the CDR3 is TGTGCCAGCAGCTTAGCCCCTCAGGGGGGAACCTTT. The whole variable domain, remainder taken from reference TRBV11-2 and TRBJ1-1, is EAGVAQSPRYKIIEKRQSVAFWCNPISGHATLYWYQQILGQGPKLLIQFQNNGVVDDSQLPKDRFSAERLKGVDSTLKIQPAKLEDSAVYLCASSLAPQGGTFGQGTRLTVV.

This chain links TRBV5-4 with TRBJ2-5, with D possibly being TRBD2 (6 bases). This CDR3 contains 16 residues. The V gene lost 4 bases and the J gene lost 0 bases, with 16 bases spanning the gap. The germline gives CDR1 SGHNT, CDR2 YYREEE (reference sequence). DNA for the CDR3: TGTGCCAGCAGCCTGGCGGGGTTCCTGTACCAAGAGACCCAGTACTTC. It specifies CASSLAGFLYQETQYF.

The rearrangement joins TRBV30 to TRBJ1-1; maybe TRBD1 (6 bases). Trimming pared 4 bases from V and 3 bases from J, leaving 12 bases between. The CDR3 loop spans 13 amino acids. The V gene's germline CDR1 is GTSNPN and CDR2 SVGIG (reference sequence). The CDR3 nucleotides are TGTGCCTGGAACAGGGTGGGTGACACTGAAGCTTTCTTT. This translates into CAWNRVGDTEAFF.

The rearrangement joins TRBV6-1 to TRBJ1-1, with 10 bases lining up with TRBD1. V lost 7 bases and J lost 4; bases outside the gene matches: 9. Germline values: CDR1 MNHNS, CDR2 SASEGT. The CDR3 totals 15 residues. The CDR3 DNA follows: TGTGCCAGCAACCGACAGGGGGCAGGATTCACTGAAGCTTTCTTT. Its protein product is CASNRQGAGFTEAFF.

The rearrangement joins TRBV11-2 to TRBJ1-2; tentative D call: TRBD1 (5 bases). This CDR3 is built from 13 residues. Germline loops: CDR1 SGHAT, CDR2 FQNNGV. V was clipped by 2 bases and J by 5 bases, with 9 bases between them. The CDR3 nucleotides read TGTGCCAGCAGCTTAAAAGGGGTTTATGGCTACACCTTC. Its translation: CASSLKGVYGYTF.

The genes are TRBV28 and TRBJ1-5; 7 bases line up with TRBD1. CDR1 is MDHEN, CDR2 SYDVKM, per germline. The V and J ends lost 7 bases and 1 base, in that order; junction bases with no gene match: 4. The CDR3 covers 14 residues. This CDR3 reads CASTPTGSNQPQHF. The CDR3 DNA reads TGTGCCAGCACTCCGACAGGGAGCAATCAGCCCCAGCATTTT.

A single count supports this clone. The V gene is TRBV13, the J gene TRBJ2-7, with 9 bases fitting TRBD1. After removal of 4 bases from V and 1 base from J, the junction contained 5 bases not matched to a gene. Germline CDR1 is PRHDT and CDR2 is FYEKMQ (reference sequence). The CDR3 extends over 15 amino acids. DNA of the CDR3: TGTGCCAGCAGCTCAAGGGACAGGGTTTCCTACGAGCAGTACTTC. Amino acid sequence: CASSSRDRVSYEQYF.

The CDR3 nucleotides are TGTGCCAGCAGCCCAAAGACAGGGACCCACATGGAGACCCAGTACTTC. This sequence encodes CASSPKTGTHMETQYF. The chain is built from TRBV14 and TRBJ2-5, with 7 nucleotides matching TRBD1. V was clipped by 4 bases and J by 5 bases; unmatched bases: 13. Germline-derived CDR1 and CDR2 are SGHDN and FVKESK. The CDR3 spans 16 residues.

The CDR3 reads CASSFGGGEQFF. The CDR3 DNA reads as TGTGCCAGCAGCTTCGGGGGAGGTGAGCAGTTCTTC. The rearrangement uses TRBV7-9 and TRBJ2-1; TRBD2 might be the D (6 bases). With 3 bases removed from V and 9 bases from J, the gap between germline ends came to 9 bases. The CDR3 contains 12 residues. Germline CDR1 SEHNR, CDR2 FQNEAQ (reference sequence).